This TCR beta chain was sequenced in a study of identical twins. As to this clonotype: Its antigen is still unknown.

Trimming removed 7 bases from V and 4 bases from J, with 16 bases in between. The length of the CDR3 is 15 residues. The V gene's germline CDR1 is MNHEY and CDR2 SVGEGT. Study results and limitations: In beta out-of-frame sequences, the excess sharing between twins was weaker. Zero-insertion findings could be partly confounded by invariant cells (MAIT and iNKT cells). A lower insertion count was a feature of abundant cord blood beta clonotypes, with no such feature in memory repertoires.

TCRdb independently ran MiXCR on the 5' RACE reads; one entry per CDR3 protein. Here the sample spans around 250,000 distinct CDR3 sequences, approximately 7% being singletons. The sample also formed part of further work on yellow fever vaccine responses in identical twins. As that study records: Twins' vaccine T cell responses reportedly seemed partly convergent and partly personalized.

This TCR came from a woman under 30 in good health. Sequenced: memory (CD45RO+) T cells sorted from blood. The chain carries TRBV6-2 or TRBV6-3 and TRBJ2-2, with D perhaps TRBD1 or TRBD2 (5 bases each). CDR3 protein: CASKLVGVPTGELFF. CDR3 DNA sequence: TGTGCCAGCAAGCTAGTGGGGGTTCCCACCGGGGAGCTGTTTTTT.